The present TCR beta chain was sequenced within a study of CD8+CD57+ T cells in acquired aplastic anemia. Study-wide findings and caveats: Comparison of patients with controls identified about 27 shared CD8+ CDR3 sequences.

Patients chosen for sequencing had CD8+CD57+ cells that had expanded, as shown by flow cytometry. Profiles of TCR beta VDJ and CDR3 were generated from a genomic DNA template. TCRdb itself ran the reads through MiXCR, one entry per CDR3 protein. The top ten clones hold 10% to 15% of a sample with some 140,000 distinct CDR3 sequences, roughly 54% of them seen once. CDR3 length equals 17 residues. Germline V gives CDR1 SGHAT, CDR2 FQNNGV. The ends were cut back, 4 bases at V and 0 bases at J, with 15 bases in the middle. Details on this clonotype: Its matching antigen is unknown.

The chain joins TRBV11-2 to TRBJ2-2; D is unresolved. Sequencing was done on a sample of sorted CD4+, CD8+, or CD8+CD57+ T cells (not recorded which) from PBMCs. The receptor was derived from a human donor with aplastic anemia. The CDR3 DNA sequence: TGTGCCAGCAGCTCGCCGCCCGAGATGGCGAACACCGGGGAGCTGTTTTTT. This translates into CASSSPPEMANTGELFF.